The 12 T cell receptor beta chains listed next were all sequenced from one sample in a study of blood T cell repertoires in COVID-19. Sequencing used immunoSEQ multiplex PCR; TCRdb keeps in-frame clones, though not all of them. The sample holds approximately 200,000 clones, around 86% seen once. Specimen: peripheral blood. All receptors come from a woman in her thirties with active or convalescent COVID-19.

The gene calls are TRBV18 and TRBJ2-7, with a possible D match to TRBD1 (6 bases). V lost 4 bases and J 0 bases, leaving 7 bases between the germline ends. CDR3 length equals 13 residues. Looked up from germline, CDR1 is KGHSH and CDR2 is LQKENI. The DNA of the CDR3 is TGTGCCAGCTCACAGACAGGCTCCTACGAGCAGTACTTC. Translating gives CASSQTGSYEQYF.

This chain links TRBV10-3 with TRBJ1-5; TRBD1 matches 9 bases. V shed 2 bases and J 6 bases; nucleotides not matched to a gene: 8. The CDR3 extends over 16 amino acids. CDR1 and CDR2 from the germline V gene are ENHRY and SYGVKD. In DNA form, the CDR3 reads TGTGCCATCAGTGAGCCTAGGGGGACAGGGATTCAGCCCCAGCATTTT. It codes for CAISEPRGTGIQPQHF.

This chain uses TRBV5-1 with TRBJ2-7, with TRBD1 identical over 7 bases. The CDR3 runs 14 residues. CDR1 SGHRS and CDR2 YFSETQ come from the germline V gene. V lost 3 bases, J lost 9 bases, and 12 bases stayed unmatched. In DNA form, the CDR3 reads TGCGCCAGCAGCTCCGGGACAGCCATCTTGGGGCAGTACTTC. Translating it yields CASSSGTAILGQYF.

This clone showed up just once. The CDR3 nucleotides are TGTGCCATCAGTGAATATGAGAGGGACGAGCAGTACTTC. It yields the protein CAISEYERDEQYF. The chain uses TRBV10-3 and TRBJ2-7; TRBD2 is a possible D gene (5 bases). Trimming cost V 3 bases and J 5 bases, with 11 bases left between them. Germline-derived CDR1 and CDR2 are ENHRY and SYGVKD. CDR3 size: 13 residues.

The chain couples TRBV6-6 to TRBJ1-1; D gene ambiguous. V was shortened by 7 bases and J by 8 bases, with 8 bases between the two germline ends. CDR1 is MNHNY, CDR2 SVGAGI, per germline (reference sequence). CDR3 length: 10 amino acids. As DNA, the CDR3 is TGTGCCAGCAAAGGAGCCGAAGCTTTCTTT. Protein: CASKGAEAFF.

This chain connects TRBV11-2 to TRBJ1-1, with D possibly being TRBD1 (6 bases). The CDR3 consists of 15 residues. Trimming shortened V by 4 bases and J by 4 bases, and 16 bases separated the two germline ends. Per the germline V gene, CDR1 is SGHAT and CDR2 is FQNNGV. CDR3 sequence reads: CASSSRRDIRTEAFF. The CDR3 coding sequence is TGTGCCAGCAGCTCCCGTAGGGACATACGCACTGAAGCTTTCTTT.

The chain couples TRBV7-9 to TRBJ1-4; D is possibly TRBD1 (5 bases). Germline V gene data show CDR1 as SEHNR and CDR2 as FQNEAQ (reference sequence). The CDR3 extends over 15 amino acids. V was clipped by 2 bases and J by 4 bases, with 11 bases between them. DNA of the CDR3: TGTGCCAGCAGCTTAAGGGGTCAGGGTAATGAAAAACTGTTTTTT. Its protein is CASSLRGQGNEKLFF. The complete variable domain, with remaining parts taken from reference TRBV7-9 and TRBJ1-4, reads DTGVSQNPRHKITKRGQNVTFRCDPISEHNRLYWYRQTLGQGPEFLTYFQNEAQLEKSRLLSDRFSAERPKGSFSTLEIQRTEQGDSAMYLCASSLRGQGNEKLFFGSGTQLSVL.

V usage is TRBV11-2 and J usage is TRBJ2-2; 7 bases line up with TRBD2. This CDR3 has 15 residues. V trimming: 4 bases; J trimming: 7 bases; junction bases outside the gene matches: 9. Germline assignment: CDR1 SGHAT and CDR2 FQNNGV. The CDR3 region is CASSSGLPGSGELFF. Here the CDR3 DNA reads TGTGCCAGCAGCTCGGGACTACCGGGAAGCGGGGAGCTGTTTTTT.

The V gene is TRBV19, the J gene TRBJ1-5; TRBD1 matches 9 bases. Germline CDR1 LNHDA, CDR2 SQIVND (reference sequence). With 3 bases clipped from V and 1 base from J, the junction kept 7 bases outside the gene matches. The CDR3 contains 17 residues. The CDR3 DNA reads as TGTGCCAGTAGTATCCAAACAGGGGGCTGGAGCAATCAGCCCCAGCATTTT. Translation: CASSIQTGGWSNQPQHF.

V is TRBV5-1 and J is TRBJ2-7; perhaps TRBD2 as D (5 bases). V dropped 0 bases and J dropped 0 bases, with 10 bases sitting between them. The CDR3 totals 15 residues. Germline loops: CDR1 SGHRS, CDR2 YFSETQ. The CDR3 region has the DNA TGCGCCAGCAGCTTGGTCCCCGGGGTCTCCTACGAGCAGTACTTC. It specifies CASSLVPGVSYEQYF.

The chain recombines TRBV3-1 (or the pseudogene TRBV3-2) with TRBJ1-5; the D is unclear. Trimming stripped 1 base from V and 7 bases from J, with 17 bases between. The CDR3 is made up of 16 amino acids. The germline V gene encodes CDR1 LGHDT and CDR2 YNNKEL (reference sequence). For the CDR3, the DNA is TGTGCCAGCAGCCAAGGCGGTTCCGGGAGCGCGCAGCCCCAGCATTTT. Translating gives CASSQGGSGSAQPQHF.

The chain carries TRBV2 and TRBJ2-7; no definite D call. V was trimmed by 5 bases and J by 3 bases, leaving 5 bases between them. The germline gives CDR1 SNHLY, CDR2 FYNNEI. The CDR3 contains 11 residues. The CDR3 here is CASSSIYEQYF. CDR3 nucleotides: TGTGCCAGCAGTAGCATCTACGAGCAGTACTTC. Complete variable domain (other parts from reference TRBV2 and TRBJ2-7): EPEVTQTPSHQVTQMGQEVILRCVPISNHLYFYWYRQILGQKVEFLVSFYNNEISEKSEIFDDQFSVERPDGSNFTLKIRSTKLEDSAMYFCASSSIYEQYFGPGTRLTVT.